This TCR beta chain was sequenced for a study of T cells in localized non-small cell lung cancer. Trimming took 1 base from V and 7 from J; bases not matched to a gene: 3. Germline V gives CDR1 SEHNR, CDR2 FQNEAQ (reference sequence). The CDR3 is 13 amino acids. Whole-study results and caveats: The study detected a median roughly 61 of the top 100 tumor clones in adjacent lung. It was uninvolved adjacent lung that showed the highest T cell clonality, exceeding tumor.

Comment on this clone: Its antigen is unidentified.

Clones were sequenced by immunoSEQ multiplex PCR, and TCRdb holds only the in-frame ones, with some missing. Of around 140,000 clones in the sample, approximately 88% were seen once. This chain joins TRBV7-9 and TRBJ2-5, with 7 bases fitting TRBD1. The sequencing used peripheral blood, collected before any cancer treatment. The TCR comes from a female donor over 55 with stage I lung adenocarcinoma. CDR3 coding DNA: TGTGCCAGCAGCTTAGGACAGGGCGGGACCCAGTACTTC. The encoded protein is CASSLGQGGTQYF.